Listed here are 20 T cell receptor beta chains from one sample, sequenced in a study of cytomegalovirus exposure and HLA in healthy donors. The study ran its PCR with 60 Vbeta and 13 Jbeta primers. Generated by immunoSEQ multiplex PCR, the TCRdb table keeps only in-frame clones and is missing some. The table shows about 110,000 clones, with around 83% occurring only once. Sequencing was carried out using PBMCs. These receptors were taken from a man aged 30-40 years in good health and CMV-seropositive.

This chain links TRBV5-4 with TRBJ1-2, with 9 bases lining up with TRBD1. The length of the CDR3 is 14 residues. Germline trimming cut 3 bases from V and 4 bases from J; bases unmatched to any gene: 4. Germline values: CDR1 SGHNT, CDR2 YYREEE (reference sequence). The CDR3, as DNA: TGTGCCAGCAGCTCCAAGGGACAGGGCTATGGCTACACCTTC. This codes for CASSSKGQGYGYTF.

The chain uses TRBV5-1 and TRBJ2-5; 7 nucleotides line up with TRBD2. V gave up 4 bases and J gave up 5 bases; unmatched junction bases: 8. Germline V gives CDR1 SGHRS, CDR2 YFSETQ. The CDR3 runs 14 residues. The CDR3 sequence: CASSPLPGGETQYF. In DNA form, the CDR3 reads TGCGCCAGCAGCCCCCTACCCGGGGGGGAGACCCAGTACTTC.

This clone appeared a few times. The rearrangement links TRBV4-2 to TRBJ2-1; 7 nucleotides align to TRBD2. V shed 5 bases, J shed 1 base, and the junction held 2 bases outside the gene matches. This CDR3 has 14 amino acids. Germline CDR1 LGHNA, CDR2 YNFKEQ. CDR3 nucleotides: TGTGCCAGCAGCGGCGGGAGTTCCTACAATGAGCAGTTCTTC. It encodes CASSGGSSYNEQFF.

This clone was counted once. The rearrangement joins TRBV6-5 to TRBJ1-4; 7 bases line up with TRBD1. This CDR3 has 12 residues. Germline V gene lookup returns CDR1 MNHEY and CDR2 SVGAGI. The trim removed 6 bases at V and 6 bases at J, leaving 1 base unmatched. CDR3 nucleotide sequence: TGTGCCAGCAGAACAGGGGATGAAAAACTGTTTTTT. Protein: CASRTGDEKLFF.

The chain recombines TRBV7-6 with TRBJ2-1, with TRBD2 as a possible D gene (5 bases). CDR1 is SGHVS and CDR2 is FNYEAQ in the germline V gene. Trimming took 6 bases from V and 8 from J, leaving 17 bases between them. CDR3 length: 14 residues. In DNA, the CDR3 is TGTGCCAGCAGTGAGCGGCCCGAGGGCGATGAGCAGTTCTTC. Translation: CASSERPEGDEQFF.

The chain couples TRBV6-5 to TRBJ1-2, with TRBD1 as a possible D gene (6 bases). The CDR3 is 14 residues long. Trimming pared 3 bases from V and 5 bases from J, leaving 13 bases between. Germline V gene data show CDR1 as MNHEY and CDR2 as SVGAGI. The CDR3 DNA sequence: TGTGCCAGCAGTTATCAGGGGTTGGGGTATGGCTACACCTTC. Its protein is CASSYQGLGYGYTF.

This sequence joins TRBV7-9 and TRBJ2-7, with D perhaps TRBD2 (6 bases). The V end lost 4 bases, the J end lost 3 bases, and 16 bases lay between the germline ends. The CDR3 covers 15 residues. The germline CDR1 and CDR2 sequences are SEHNR and FQNEAQ (reference sequence). DNA for the CDR3: TGTGCCAGCAGCTCGGATCGGAATAGCGGCTACGAGCAGTACGTC. This translates into CASSSDRNSGYEQYV.

The chain couples TRBV21-1 to TRBJ2-7; TRBD1 reflects the table's D call only, with no check against the DNA. TRBV21-1 is an annotated pseudogene. This CDR3 has 15 amino acids. The CDR3 DNA is TGTGCCAGCAGCAAAGGGAGACAGAATCTCTACGAGCAGTACGTC. It encodes CASSKGRQNLYEQYV.

This chain connects TRBV4-2 to TRBJ2-7, with 13 bases identical to TRBD2. The V gene's germline CDR1 is LGHNA and CDR2 YNFKEQ. With 1 base clipped from V and 0 bases from J, the junction kept 9 bases outside the gene matches. The CDR3 runs 19 residues. The CDR3: CASSQVVGLAGTSSYEQYF. The CDR3 nucleotides are TGTGCCAGCAGCCAAGTCGTGGGACTAGCGGGGACTTCCTCCTACGAGCAGTACTTC.

V usage is TRBV25-1 and J usage is TRBJ2-4; D might be TRBD1 (5 bases). CDR3 length: 16 amino acids. Trimming pared 5 bases from V and 10 bases from J, leaving 24 bases between. The V gene's germline CDR1 is MGHDK and CDR2 SYGVNS. CDR3: CASSSPPDRLPGIQYF. As DNA, the CDR3 is TGTGCCAGCAGTTCCCCCCCCGACAGACTCCCAGGTATTCAGTACTTC.

A single count supports this clone. The V and J genes are TRBV6-1 and TRBJ1-2; possible D gene TRBD1, 6 bases. The CDR3 sequence is 16 residues long. V was clipped by 2 bases and J by 0 bases, with 13 bases between them. The V gene's germline CDR1 is MNHNS and CDR2 SASEGT. CDR3 amino acids: CASSELRGTPNYGYTF. CDR3 nucleotide sequence: TGTGCCAGCAGTGAATTGCGAGGGACACCTAACTATGGCTACACCTTC.

The CDR3 bases are TGCGCCAGCAGCTTGGGACAGGGAAACACCATATATTTT. This codes for CASSLGQGNTIYF. The V and J genes are TRBV5-1 and TRBJ1-3, with D perhaps matching TRBD1 (5 bases). The V end lost 0 bases, the J end lost 4 bases, and 5 bases lay between the germline ends. Germline lookup yields CDR1 SGHRS and CDR2 YFSETQ. The CDR3 has 13 residues.

The rearrangement uses TRBV5-6 and TRBJ2-2; 8 nucleotides match TRBD1. Germline CDR1 SGHDT, CDR2 YYEEEE. After removal of 3 bases from V and 6 bases from J, the junction contained 1 base not matched to a gene. The CDR3 length is 13 residues. In DNA, the CDR3 is TGTGCCAGCAGCTGGACAGGGCCCGGGGAGCTGTTTTTT. This encodes CASSWTGPGELFF.

The genes are TRBV15 and TRBJ1-1; 11 bases are a match to TRBD1. The CDR3 is 16 residues long. CDR1 LNHNV and CDR2 YYDKDF come from the germline V gene (reference sequence). V gave up 6 bases and J gave up 5 bases; unmatched junction bases: 11. The CDR3 DNA reads TGTGCCACCAGTAGGACAGGGGGCGTATTAGGTACTGAAGCTTTCTTT. It yields the protein CATSRTGGVLGTEAFF.

The chain has TRBV6-5 and TRBJ1-1, with unresolved D. This CDR3 has 15 residues. The V gene lost 8 bases and the J gene lost 4 bases, with 20 bases spanning the gap. Germline CDR1 reads MNHEY; CDR2 reads SVGAGI. CDR3 coding DNA: TGTGCCAGCGGAGTTCTGAGTAGCTTCCGCACTGAAGCTTTCTTT. Amino acids: CASGVLSSFRTEAFF.

This clone came up once. The chain employs TRBV7-9 and TRBJ1-4; no clear D gene. V gave up 2 bases and J gave up 2 bases, with 6 bases separating them. Germline-derived CDR1 and CDR2 are SEHNR and FQNEAQ (reference sequence). The CDR3 runs 14 residues. CDR3 nucleotide sequence: TGTGCCAGCAGCTTAAGGGAGACTAATGAAAAACTGTTTTTT. Translated, it gives CASSLRETNEKLFF.

The chain employs TRBV5-1 and TRBJ2-7; D possibly corresponds to TRBD2 (5 bases). V was clipped by 0 bases and J by 4 bases, with 23 bases between them. This CDR3 is built from 18 residues. Looked up from germline, CDR1 is SGHRS and CDR2 is YFSETQ. The CDR3 DNA is TGCGCCAGCAGCTTGGATAAGAGGGTAGTAAGCAGGTGGTACGAGCAGTACTTC. It encodes CASSLDKRVVSRWYEQYF.

This clone has only one observation. The rearrangement joins TRBV29-1 to TRBJ2-4; tentatively, D is TRBD1 (6 bases). The V gene lost 4 bases and the J gene lost 3 bases, with 13 bases spanning the gap. Germline lookup yields CDR1 SQVTM and CDR2 ANQGSEA. This CDR3 region has 14 residues. The CDR3 DNA reads as TGCAGCGTTGTAGGGGACACTGACAAAAACATTCAGTACTTC. Amino acid sequence: CSVVGDTDKNIQYF. Full variable domain (missing parts from reference TRBV29-1 and TRBJ2-4): SAVISQKPSRDICQRGTSLTIQCQVDSQVTMMFWYRQQPGQSLTLIATANQGSEATYESGFVIDKFPISRPNLTFSTLTVSNMSPEDSSIYLCSVVGDTDKNIQYFGAGTRLSVL.

The genes are TRBV2 and TRBJ2-3; 8 nucleotides agree with TRBD1. Trimming removed 6 bases from V and 6 bases from J; junction bases left unmatched: 5. This CDR3 is 13 amino acids long. The V gene's germline CDR1 is SNHLY and CDR2 FYNNEI. CDR3 in amino acids: CASSGQGRDTQYF. The DNA for the CDR3 is TGTGCCAGCAGCGGACAGGGACGTGATACGCAGTATTTT.

V gene TRBV6-4 combines with J gene TRBJ1-4, with 9 bases fitting TRBD1. Germline V lookup: CDR1 MRHNA, CDR2 SNTAGT. V lost 11 bases and J lost 5; bases outside the gene matches: 12. This CDR3 contains 15 residues. The CDR3 nucleotides read TGTGCCCGCCACGCAATGGGACAGGGAAATGAAAAACTGTTTTTT. This translates into CARHAMGQGNEKLFF.